This T cell receptor (beta chain) was sequenced in a study of T cell responses to AZD1222 COVID-19 vaccine. Sequencing was performed with immunoSEQ multiplex PCR; in TCRdb, only in-frame clones are kept and a portion is missing. The sample includes more than 130,000 clones, around nine tenths seen only once; the top ten take about 3%. Germline loops: CDR1 WSHSY, CDR2 SAAADI. Trimming cost V 3 bases and J 10 bases, with 15 bases left between them. This CDR3 contains 13 residues. V gene TRBV10-2 combines with J gene TRBJ2-5; maybe TRBD1 (6 bases). The clonotype originates from an adult in good health. Sample: peripheral blood, taken on day 0 of AZD1222 vaccination. The CDR3: CASSDLGQRGQYF. The CDR3 DNA reads as TGCGCCAGCAGTGACCTTGGACAGAGGGGCCAGTACTTC.